Listed below are T cell receptor beta chains from one sample, sequenced in a study of T-cell memory formation after mild COVID-19. TCRdb re-analysed the 5' RACE reads in MiXCR, keeping a single row per CDR3 protein. The table records hundreds of thousands of distinct CDR3 sequences, around a quarter of them present only once. Sequencing used PBMCs or a T cell subset sorted from them (not recorded which). These receptors all come from an adult woman who had mild COVID-19 (a few samples of this study predate the infection). Cell type and time point are not known. Each CDR3 is given with its conserved first and last residue. The D gene is left open where the match is weak. Expanded clones get a size class; other rows say once, few or many, or leave the size out.

D | size | J | V | length | CDR3 | DNA
NA | NA | TRBJ2-7 | TRBV5-1 | 12 | CDSSHPANEQYF | TGCGACAGCAGCCACCCGGCCAACGAGCAGTACTTC
TRBD2 | NA | TRBJ2-7 | TRBV20-1 | 15 | CSARPYPSGDYEQYF | TGCAGTGCTAGACCTTACCCTAGCGGCGATTACGAGCAGTACTTC
NA | few | TRBJ1-1 | TRBV5-1 | 15 | CASSLEGVRNTEAFF | TGCGCCAGCAGCTTGGAAGGGGTTCGGAACACTGAAGCTTTCTTT
NA | NA | TRBJ1-2 | TRBV12-3/TRBV12-4 | 15 | CASRPYRAANYGYTF | TGTGCCAGCAGGCCCTACAGGGCCGCTAACTATGGCTACACCTTC
NA | NA | TRBJ1-2 | TRBV7-8 | 14 | CASSDHGVEGGYTF | TGTGCCAGCAGCGATCACGGGGTGGAGGGTGGCTACACCTTC
NA | NA | TRBJ2-6 | TRBV5-4 | 15 | CASSLADAGANVLTF | TGTGCCAGCAGCTTGGCGGATGCTGGGGCCAACGTCCTGACTTTC
TRBD2 | NA | TRBJ2-1 | TRBV6-5 | 17 | CASALGLAASSYNEQFF | TGTGCCAGCGCCCTCGGACTAGCGGCTAGCTCCTACAATGAGCAGTTCTTC
NA | NA | TRBJ2-5 | TRBV12-3/TRBV12-4 | 14 | CASSLDRKQETQYF | TGTGCCAGCAGTTTAGACAGGAAACAAGAGACCCAGTACTTC
TRBD2 | few | TRBJ2-7 | TRBV9 | 16 | CASSVVSSGPTYEQYF | TGTGCCAGCAGCGTAGTGTCTAGCGGGCCTACCTACGAGCAGTACTTC
TRBD1 | few | TRBJ2-7 | TRBV15 | 17 | CATSRSPPRDRGYEQYF | TGTGCCACCAGCAGATCGCCCCCCCGGGACAGGGGATACGAGCAGTACTTC
NA | NA | TRBJ2-4 | TRBV5-6 | 17 | CASSPRVQKLAKNIQYF | TGTGCCAGCAGCCCAAGGGTGCAGAAGCTAGCCAAAAACATTCAGTACTTC
TRBD1 | NA | TRBJ1-2 | TRBV20-1 | 15 | CSAKVWTGGTHGYTF | TGCAGTGCTAAAGTGTGGACAGGGGGGACCCATGGCTACACCTTC
NA | NA | TRBJ2-2 | TRBV7-9 | 17 | CASSLALDTENTGELFF | TGTGCCAGCAGCTTAGCCCTAGATACCGAGAACACCGGGGAGCTGTTTTTT